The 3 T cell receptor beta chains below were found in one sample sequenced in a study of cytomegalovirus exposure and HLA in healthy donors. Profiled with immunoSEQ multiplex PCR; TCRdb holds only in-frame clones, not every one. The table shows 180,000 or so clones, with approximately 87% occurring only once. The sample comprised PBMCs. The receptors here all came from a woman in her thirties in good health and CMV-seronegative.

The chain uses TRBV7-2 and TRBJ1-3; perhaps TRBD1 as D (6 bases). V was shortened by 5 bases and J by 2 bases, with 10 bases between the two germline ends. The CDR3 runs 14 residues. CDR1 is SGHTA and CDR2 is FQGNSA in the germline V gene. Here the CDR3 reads CASSPQGPGNTIYF. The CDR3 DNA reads TGTGCCAGCAGCCCACAGGGACCTGGAAACACCATATATTTT.

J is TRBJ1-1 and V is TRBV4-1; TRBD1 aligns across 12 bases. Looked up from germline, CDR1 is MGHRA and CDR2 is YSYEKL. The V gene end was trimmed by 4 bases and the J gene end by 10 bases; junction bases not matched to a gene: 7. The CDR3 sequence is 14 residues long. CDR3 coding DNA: TGCGCCAGCAGCCGAGTGGGACAGGGGGCTGGAGCTTTCTTT. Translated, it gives CASSRVGQGAGAFF.

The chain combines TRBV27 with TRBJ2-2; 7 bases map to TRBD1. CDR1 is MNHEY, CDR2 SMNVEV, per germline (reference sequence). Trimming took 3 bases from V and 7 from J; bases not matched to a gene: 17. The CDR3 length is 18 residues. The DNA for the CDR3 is TGTGCCAGCAGTTTGAGGACCGCCGACAGGGAAGGTAGCGGGGAGCTGTTTTTT. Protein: CASSLRTADREGSGELFF.